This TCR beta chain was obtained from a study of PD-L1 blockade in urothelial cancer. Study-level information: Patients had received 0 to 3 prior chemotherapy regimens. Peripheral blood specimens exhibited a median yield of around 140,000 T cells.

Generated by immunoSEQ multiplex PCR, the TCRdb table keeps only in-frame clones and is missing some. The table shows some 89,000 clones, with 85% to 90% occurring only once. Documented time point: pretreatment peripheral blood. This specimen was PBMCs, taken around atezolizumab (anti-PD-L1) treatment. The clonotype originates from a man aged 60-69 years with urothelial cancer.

The CDR3 spells CASSLGGIAGLETQYF. The CDR3 DNA reads TGTGCCAGCAGCTTAGGAGGAATAGCGGGGTTAGAGACCCAGTACTTC. The chain couples TRBV13 to TRBJ2-5; 8 nucleotides align to TRBD2. CDR1 and CDR2 (germline): PRHDT, FYEKMQ (reference sequence). This CDR3 spans 16 amino acids. Unmatched junction bases numbered 7, after V lost 0 bases and J lost 4 bases.